The 19 T cell receptor beta chains below were found in one sample sequenced in a study of spatial heterogeneity in lung cancer. Study results and caveats: Mutation tallies in tumors tracked expanded intratumoral alpha and beta TCR counts.

These TCRs are of unknown antigen specificity. Noted time point: sample taken at primary tumor resection. In TCRdb, the 5' RACE reads were re-called with MiXCR into one record per CDR3 protein. The repertoire consists of thousands of distinct CDR3 sequences, with 3% to 4% occurring once and the leading ten covering approximately 16%. The sample consisted of lung tumor tissue, taken at surgery. These receptors originate from a male donor with early-stage non-small cell lung cancer.

Many counts were recorded for this clonotype. The CDR3 is CAWGKGGQETQYF. DNA for the CDR3: TGTGCCTGGGGAAAGGGGGGCCAAGAGACCCAGTACTTC. The chain combines TRBV30 with TRBJ2-5; TRBD1 or TRBD2 may be the D gene (6 bases each). Germline-derived CDR1 and CDR2 are GTSNPN and SVGIG (reference sequence). V was cut by 5 bases and J by 1 base, with 11 bases left in between. The CDR3 has 13 residues.

Judged by abundance, this clonotype is medium-sized. The chain links TRBV5-4 to TRBJ2-7; 15 nucleotides match TRBD2. Losses at the gene ends were 4 bases for V and 4 bases for J; bases not matched to a gene: 6. The CDR3 has 16 amino acids. The germline V gene encodes CDR1 SGHNT and CDR2 YYREEE (reference sequence). The CDR3 reads CASSPGTSGGFYEQYF. CDR3 in DNA: TGTGCCAGCAGCCCCGGGACTAGCGGGGGGTTTTACGAGCAGTACTTC.

Many counts were recorded for this clonotype. The genes are TRBV20-1 and TRBJ2-1, with D perhaps matching TRBD2 (6 bases). Germline V lookup: CDR1 DFQATT, CDR2 SNEGSKA (reference sequence). The CDR3 consists of 15 residues. The germline V and J ends were trimmed by 3 bases and 5 bases, with 17 bases remaining between them. CDR3 loop: CSASYSGVIHNEQFF. The DNA of the CDR3 is TGCAGTGCTAGTTATTCGGGGGTGATACACAATGAGCAGTTCTTC.

This clonotype has ten or more counts. The chain joins TRBV10-3 to TRBJ2-5, with D possibly being TRBD2 (5 bases). CDR3 length: 14 residues. The germline V gene has CDR1 ENHRY and CDR2 SYGVKD. The V and J ends lost 4 bases and 1 base respectively, with 10 bases between them. CDR3 in amino acids: CAISGAAIQETQYF. The CDR3, as DNA: TGTGCCATCAGTGGAGCGGCTATCCAAGAGACCCAGTACTTC.

In this sample, this clonotype turned up many times. The rearrangement links TRBV5-1 to TRBJ1-1; D is unresolved. CDR3 length: 14 amino acids. Per germline, CDR1 SGHRS and CDR2 YFSETQ. V lost 0 bases and J lost 1, with 7 bases in between. DNA for the CDR3: TGCGCCAGCAGCTTGGGGCAGGCGAACACTGAAGCTTTCTTT. Residues: CASSLGQANTEAFF.

This clonotype showed up many times. The chain is built from TRBV5-1 and TRBJ2-6, with D possibly TRBD2 on 6 matching bases. Germline V CDR1 and CDR2: SGHRS, YFSETQ. Trimming removed 7 bases at V and 0 bases at J, with 14 bases between. CDR3 length: 16 residues. This chain's CDR3 is CASAGSVYSGANVLTF. The CDR3 DNA sequence: TGCGCCAGCGCGGGATCTGTATACTCTGGGGCCAACGTCCTGACTTTC.

This clonotype was observed at least ten times. This rearrangement joins TRBV15 to TRBJ1-1, with a weak D call TRBD1 (5 bases). The CDR3 runs to 14 residues. V lost 0 bases and J 2 bases, leaving 7 bases between the germline ends. From germline, CDR1 is LNHNV and CDR2 YYDKDF (reference sequence). The CDR3 region has the DNA TGTGCCACCAGCAGAGAGGGGGTTAACACTGAAGCTTTCTTT. Translation gives CATSREGVNTEAFF.

This clonotype rates as medium-sized. V is TRBV7-3 and J is TRBJ2-1; 12 bases map to TRBD2. CDR1 and CDR2 from the germline V gene are SGHTA and FQGTGA. J was trimmed by 10 bases and V by 2 bases; bases with no gene match: 6. This CDR3 contains 15 residues. CDR3 amino acids: CASSLVLAGGKEQFF. The CDR3 nucleotides are TGTGCCAGCAGCTTAGTACTAGCGGGGGGTAAGGAGCAGTTCTTC.

This clonotype was counted many times. Here the CDR3 reads CASSLPTRPEQYF. The DNA for the CDR3 is TGTGCCAGCAGCCTCCCGACTAGGCCCGAGCAGTACTTC. The chain combines TRBV7-9 with TRBJ2-7; maybe TRBD2 (6 bases). Germline CDR1 reads SEHNR; CDR2 reads FQNEAQ (reference sequence). Trimming took off 5 bases at V and 6 bases at J, with 14 bases between the two ends. This CDR3 contains 13 residues.

This clonotype ranks as medium-sized. The V gene is TRBV7-8, the J gene TRBJ2-7, with unresolved D. The germline V gene has CDR1 SGHVS and CDR2 FQNEAQ. This CDR3 contains 12 residues. The ends were cut back, 3 bases at V and 5 bases at J, with 8 bases in the middle. In DNA, the CDR3 is TGTGCCAGCAGCTTTTATGGGAACGAGCAGTACTTC. Protein: CASSFYGNEQYF.

There are many counts of this clonotype. The gene calls are TRBV5-6 and TRBJ2-7; the D is unclear. This CDR3 region has 11 residues. V lost 1 base and J lost 3, with 2 bases in between. Per germline, CDR1 SGHDT and CDR2 YYEEEE. The CDR3 spells CASSLNYEQYF. In nucleotides, the CDR3 is TGTGCCAGCAGCTTGAACTACGAGCAGTACTTC. Combining the CDR3 with reference TRBV5-6 and TRBJ2-7 gives the whole variable domain DAGVTQSPTHLIKTRGQQVTLRCSPKSGHDTVSWYQQALGQGPQFIFQYYEEEERQRGNFPDRFSGHQFPNYSSELNVNALLLGDSALYLCASSLNYEQYFGPGTRLTVT.

Ten or more counts support this clonotype. The chain employs TRBV11-1 and TRBJ1-3; D call uncertain. The CDR3 is 13 residues long. Trimming removed 5 bases from V and 4 bases from J, with 9 bases in between. CDR1 is SGHAT, CDR2 FQDESV, per germline (reference sequence). The CDR3 loop reads CASSIFAGNTIYF. The DNA of the CDR3 is TGTGCCAGCAGCATCTTTGCAGGAAACACCATATATTTT.

Sample share makes this clonotype medium-sized. The chain recombines TRBV7-9 with TRBJ2-1, with 11 bases identical to TRBD1. The trim removed 9 bases at V and 5 bases at J, leaving 6 bases unmatched. Germline CDR1 SEHNR, CDR2 FQNEAQ (reference sequence). This CDR3 contains 14 residues. The CDR3 coding sequence is TGTGCCAGTAAGGGACAGGGGGAACACAATGAGCAGTTCTTC. Translation gives CASKGQGEHNEQFF.

This clonotype was recorded many times. This chain uses TRBV11-2 with TRBJ2-5; TRBD2 is a possible D gene (6 bases). CDR1 and CDR2 from the germline V gene are SGHAT and FQNNGV. V was clipped by 5 bases and J by 5 bases, with 15 bases between them. The CDR3 runs to 14 residues. The CDR3 loop reads CASSISGRRETQYF. CDR3 nucleotide sequence: TGTGCCAGCAGCATCTCGGGGAGGAGGGAGACCCAGTACTTC.

This clonotype has ten or more counts. This sequence joins TRBV6-2 or TRBV6-3 and TRBJ1-5; D perhaps matches TRBD1 (6 bases). CDR1 and CDR2 from the germline V gene are MNHEY and SVGEGT. V gave up 6 bases and J gave up 4 bases, with 10 bases separating them. CDR3 length: 13 amino acids. The CDR3 DNA reads as TGTGCCAGCAGACAGGGCCAAAATCAGCCCCAGCATTTT. Protein sequence: CASRQGQNQPQHF.

In this sample, this clonotype is medium-sized. V usage is TRBV25-1 and J usage is TRBJ2-2; D is perhaps TRBD1 (7 bases). Germline CDR1 is MGHDK and CDR2 is SYGVNS. V was cut by 8 bases and J by 7 bases, with 20 bases left in between. This CDR3 is built from 15 residues. CDR3 DNA: TGTGCCAGCCCCAGGGGGGCGCGACGTAGCGGGGAGCTGTTTTTT. This encodes CASPRGARRSGELFF.

The V call is TRBV3-1, the J call TRBJ2-2; D possibly uses TRBD1 or TRBD2 (6 bases each). V shed 1 base and J shed 0 bases, with 9 bases lying between them. Germline CDR1 and CDR2: LGHDT and YNNKEL (reference sequence). CDR3 length equals 16 residues. The chain's CDR3 is CASSQGGAANTGELFF. The DNA for the CDR3 is TGTGCCAGCAGCCAAGGGGGGGCCGCGAACACCGGGGAGCTGTTTTTT.

Many counts were recorded for this clonotype. This chain connects TRBV6-1 to TRBJ1-1; TRBD1 matches 8 bases. In germline, CDR1 is MNHNS, CDR2 SASEGT. V was pared by 7 bases and J by 1 base, with 8 bases of the junction left unmatched. This CDR3 region has 15 residues. CDR3 residues: CASILMTGANTEAFF. Here the CDR3 DNA reads TGTGCCAGCATCCTAATGACAGGGGCGAACACTGAAGCTTTCTTT.

This clonotype was observed at least ten times. This chain connects TRBV3-1 to TRBJ1-5, with TRBD1 identical over 9 bases. The trim removed 0 bases at V and 7 bases at J, leaving 16 bases unmatched. From germline, CDR1 is LGHDT and CDR2 YNNKEL (reference sequence). CDR3 length equals 19 residues. The CDR3 reads CASSQEATGTGIRSQPQHF. Written as DNA, the CDR3 is TGTGCCAGCAGCCAAGAGGCAACCGGGACAGGGATCAGGAGCCAGCCCCAGCATTTT.